The 20 T cell receptor beta chains below all came from one sample that was sequenced in a study of long-term antiretroviral therapy in people with HIV. A v3.0 immunoSEQ assay was performed at survey level. Profiling relied on immunoSEQ multiplex PCR, and the TCRdb table lists in-frame clones only, not all of them. The table records 20,000 to 25,000 clones, about 80% of them present only once. Sample: unsorted PBMCs, taken 1.1 years before starting antiretroviral therapy. The receptors were sampled from a woman between 35 and 50 years old with HIV.

This sequence joins TRBV7-7 and TRBJ2-3, with 9 nucleotides matching TRBD1. The CDR3 covers 14 residues. The germline CDR1 and CDR2 sequences are SSHAT and FNYEAQ (reference sequence). The junction had 5 bases not matched to a gene; V was cut back by 5 bases and J by 5 bases. The CDR3 DNA follows: TGTGCCAGCAGCCTCGGGACAGGGTTAGATACGCAGTATTTT. The encoded protein is CASSLGTGLDTQYF.

The chain links TRBV11-2 to TRBJ2-5; D ambiguous. Germline lookup yields CDR1 SGHAT and CDR2 FQNNGV. This CDR3 contains 13 residues. With 2 bases removed from V and 4 bases from J, the gap between germline ends came to 8 bases. For the CDR3, the DNA is TGTGCCAGCAGCTTAAGTATGGTAGAGACCCAGTACTTC. Translation: CASSLSMVETQYF.

The J gene is TRBJ1-1, the V gene TRBV18; 8 bases are a match to TRBD1. V shed 6 bases and J 4 bases; nucleotides not matched to a gene: 10. The CDR3 spans 15 residues. Germline CDR1 KGHSH, CDR2 LQKENI. CDR3 residues: CASSTAGGLGTEAFF. DNA of the CDR3: TGTGCCAGCTCGACGGCAGGGGGCTTGGGCACTGAAGCTTTCTTT.

The chain uses TRBV10-1 and TRBJ2-2; D call uncertain. Germline CDR1 is WNHNN and CDR2 is SYGVQD (reference sequence). The CDR3 runs to 16 residues. The ends were cut back, 0 bases at V and 4 bases at J, with 12 bases in the middle. CDR3 nucleotide sequence: TGCGCCAGCAGTGAGTCAGGGCCGCTAACCACCGGGGAGCTGTTTTTT. Translating gives CASSESGPLTTGELFF.

A remark on this clone: One base away lies a much larger clone, so this may be a sequencing read error. Different DNA sequences within this sample yield the same CDR3. The chain is built from TRBV7-9 and TRBJ2-7; D gene ambiguous. Germline V gene lookup returns CDR1 SEHNR and CDR2 FQNEAQ (reference sequence). This CDR3 contains 12 residues. V lost 1 base and J lost 4, with 5 bases in between. The chain's CDR3 is CASSLGVYEQYF. The CDR3 bases are TGTGCCAGCAGCTTAGGGGTTTACGAGCAGTACTTC.

The chain combines TRBV2 with TRBJ1-5; D gene ambiguous. Germline loops: CDR1 SNHLY, CDR2 FYNNEI. This CDR3 region has 15 residues. Deletions cut 7 bases from V and 2 bases from J, with 15 bases between. The chain's CDR3 is CASMPLGLGNQPQHF. The DNA for the CDR3 is TGTGCCAGCATGCCTTTGGGGTTGGGCAATCAGCCCCAGCATTTT. Together with reference TRBV2 and TRBJ1-5, the CDR3 gives the full variable domain: EPEVTQTPSHQVTQMGQEVILRCVPISNHLYFYWYRQILGQKVEFLVSFYNNEISEKSEIFDDQFSVERPDGSNFTLKIRSTKLEDSAMYFCASMPLGLGNQPQHFGDGTRLSIL.

This clone has a handful of counts. The chain uses TRBV4-3 and TRBJ1-6; TRBD1 matches 7 bases. The CDR3 sequence is 15 residues long. J was trimmed by 7 bases and V by 1 base; bases with no gene match: 4. Per the germline V gene, CDR1 is LGHNA and CDR2 is YSLEER. The CDR3 loop reads CASSQVEGANSPLHF. The CDR3 coding sequence is TGCGCCAGCAGCCAAGTAGAGGGGGCAAATTCACCCCTCCACTTT.

This rearrangement joins TRBV27 to TRBJ2-7; 15 bases align to TRBD2. CDR1 MNHEY and CDR2 SMNVEV come from the germline V gene (reference sequence). After removal of 4 bases from V and 5 bases from J, the junction contained 3 bases not matched to a gene. The CDR3 extends over 15 amino acids. The CDR3 bases are TGTGCCAGCAGTTACGGGACTAGCGGGAGGAACGAGCAGTACTTC. This encodes CASSYGTSGRNEQYF.

The CDR3 DNA reads TGTGCCAGCAGCGCCTTACGACAGGGGGCCAACGAGCAGTACTTC. Translation: CASSALRQGANEQYF. The chain has TRBV9 and TRBJ2-7; 10 bases align to TRBD1. From germline, CDR1 is SGDLS and CDR2 YYNGEE. The CDR3 runs 15 residues. The junction had 8 bases not matched to a gene; V was cut back by 3 bases and J by 5 bases.

The chain uses TRBV6-5 and TRBJ1-5; D is unresolved. CDR3 length: 13 residues. V dropped 6 bases and J dropped 7 bases, with 13 bases sitting between them. The germline V gene encodes CDR1 MNHEY and CDR2 SVGAGI. In DNA, the CDR3 is TGTGCCAGCAGCCTGGGCTTCGGGCAGCCCCAGCATTTT. Residues: CASSLGFGQPQHF.

CDR3 region: CASSSPQGRLQETQYF. DNA for the CDR3: TGTGCCAGCAGCTCCCCACAGGGGAGACTGCAAGAGACCCAGTACTTC. V usage is TRBV5-6 and J usage is TRBJ2-5; TRBD1 agrees at 7 bases. This CDR3 comprises 16 residues. The germline V gene has CDR1 SGHDT and CDR2 YYEEEE. Trimming cost V 3 bases and J 2 bases; bases outside gene matches: 10.

The chain uses TRBV12-5 and TRBJ2-7, with D uncertain. The germline gives CDR1 LGHNT, CDR2 FRNRAP. V was trimmed by 1 base and J by 2 bases, leaving 9 bases between them. The CDR3 totals 14 residues. The CDR3 region is CASGLGPVAYEQYF. The CDR3 DNA follows: TGTGCTAGTGGTTTGGGGCCCGTAGCCTACGAGCAGTACTTC.

This clone was observed once. The chain couples TRBV19 to TRBJ1-2; D remains unclear. Germline-derived CDR1 and CDR2 are LNHDA and SQIVND (reference sequence). V was pared by 0 bases and J by 8 bases, with 13 bases between. The CDR3 covers 14 residues. CDR3: CASSIDDLRGGYTF. CDR3 nucleotides: TGTGCCAGTAGTATAGATGACCTCCGTGGAGGCTACACCTTC.

The chain carries TRBV5-5 and TRBJ2-7; no clear D. Germline V lookup: CDR1 SGHKS, CDR2 YYEKEE (reference sequence). Trimming removed 2 bases from V and 4 bases from J, with 16 bases in between. The CDR3 length is 15 residues. CDR3 region: CASSFVLNGIYEQYF. In nucleotides, the CDR3 is TGTGCCAGCAGCTTTGTGCTGAACGGAATTTACGAGCAGTACTTC.

The chain recombines TRBV9 with TRBJ2-1, with D perhaps matching TRBD2 (6 bases). V lost 0 bases to trimming and J lost 3 bases, with 16 bases between them. This CDR3 region has 17 residues. CDR1 and CDR2 (germline): SGDLS, YYNGEE. The CDR3 DNA follows: TGTGCCAGCAGCGTAGCCGGCCTAGCGTCCTACTACAATGAGCAGTTCTTC. Its protein product is CASSVAGLASYYNEQFF.

V gene TRBV30 combines with J gene TRBJ1-1; possible D gene TRBD1, 5 bases. The CDR3 has 13 residues. V was pared by 2 bases and J by 6 bases, with 13 bases between. The germline V gene has CDR1 GTSNPN and CDR2 SVGIG (reference sequence). As DNA, the CDR3 is TGTGCCTGGAGTCCGGTCGGGGGTGCTGAAGCTTTCTTT. Encoded protein: CAWSPVGGAEAFF.

This clone was picked up a small number of times. CDR3 nucleotide sequence: TGTGCCAGCAGCCAACAGGGGGCAGGGCCCCAGCATTTT. Amino acids: CASSQQGAGPQHF. The chain carries TRBV11-2 and TRBJ1-5, with TRBD1 identical over 9 bases. The CDR3 covers 13 residues. Germline-derived CDR1 and CDR2 are SGHAT and FQNNGV. V was pared by 5 bases and J by 9 bases, with 5 bases of the junction left unmatched.

The chain combines TRBV2 with TRBJ2-2, with D possibly being TRBD1 or TRBD2 (5 bases each). With 6 bases removed from V and 1 base from J, the gap between germline ends came to 6 bases. This CDR3 spans 13 amino acids. The V gene's germline CDR1 is SNHLY and CDR2 FYNNEI. In nucleotides, the CDR3 is TGTGCCAGCAGGGGGGAGAACACCGGGGAGCTGTTTTTT. This encodes CASRGENTGELFF.

The rearrangement joins TRBV7-9 to TRBJ1-4; D gene uncertain. The CDR3 consists of 13 residues. Trimming took off 5 bases at V and 6 bases at J, with 10 bases between the two ends. Germline CDR1 and CDR2: SEHNR and FQNEAQ (reference sequence). The CDR3 sequence: CASSTRSYEKLFF. In DNA form, the CDR3 reads TGTGCCAGCAGCACCCGGAGTTATGAAAAACTGTTTTTT.

This clone came up a few times. J is TRBJ1-1 and V is TRBV30; 7 bases line up with TRBD1. The ends lost 5 bases at V and 1 base at J; junction bases unmatched: 7. The V gene's germline CDR1 is GTSNPN and CDR2 SVGIG (reference sequence). The CDR3 has 14 residues. The CDR3 sequence is CAWDTGVRNTEAFF. CDR3 sequence (DNA): TGTGCCTGGGATACAGGGGTAAGGAACACTGAAGCTTTCTTT. Full variable domain (rest looked up from reference TRBV30 and TRBJ1-1): SQTIHQWPATLVQPVGSPLSLECTVEGTSNPNLYWYRQAAGRGLQLLFYSVGIGQISSEVPQNLSASRPQDRQFILSSKKLLLSDSGFYLCAWDTGVRNTEAFFGQGTRLTVV.